Listed here are 10 T cell receptor beta chains from one sample, sequenced in a study of graft-versus-host responses after intestinal transplantation. Measured with immunoSEQ multiplex PCR; TCRdb has only the in-frame clones, and not every one. Among about 88,000 clones listed, approximately 90% were seen once. These receptors have no known antigen. The specimen comprised unstimulated CD4+ T cells sorted from spleen or lymph node cells, sampled before transplant. The receptors shown here come from a human donor who was the organ donor for an intestinal transplant.

The chain is built from TRBV18 and TRBJ2-1; the match to TRBD2 covers 9 bases. The V gene's germline CDR1 is KGHSH and CDR2 LQKENI. V shed 0 bases, J shed 5 bases, and the junction held 11 bases outside the gene matches. The CDR3 length is 18 residues. CDR3 nucleotide sequence: TGTGCCAGCTCACCACCGGTCGTATTAGCGGGGGCCGACAATGAGCAGTTCTTC. This encodes CASSPPVVLAGADNEQFF.

This chain connects TRBV18 to TRBJ1-1; 7 bases map to TRBD1. The CDR3 length is 14 residues. Germline loops: CDR1 KGHSH, CDR2 LQKENI. The trim removed 6 bases at V and 3 bases at J, leaving 7 bases unmatched. The DNA for the CDR3 is TGTGCCAGCTCTCGACTTACAGGGGACACTGAAGCTTTCTTT. It codes for CASSRLTGDTEAFF.

The V gene is TRBV29-1, the J gene TRBJ2-3, with D possibly TRBD2 on 5 matching bases. The CDR3 is made up of 10 amino acids. In germline, CDR1 is SQVTM, CDR2 ANQGSEA. V was pared by 6 bases and J by 11 bases, with 12 bases between. In nucleotides, the CDR3 is TGCAGCGTCGCCGAACGGGAGCAGTATTTT. It encodes CSVAEREQYF.

V and J are TRBV7-5 and TRBJ1-2; the table's TRBD1 call for D was not verified on the DNA. TRBV7-5 is marked as a pseudogene. This CDR3 region has 12 residues. CDR3 protein: CAGDRDHYGYTF. The CDR3 DNA reads TGTGCCGGGGACAGGGACCACTATGGCTACACCTTC.

The gene calls are TRBV5-6 and TRBJ2-7, with 8 positions matching TRBD2. Per the germline V gene, CDR1 is SGHDT and CDR2 is YYEEEE. The CDR3 consists of 15 residues. J lost 5 bases, V lost 2 bases, and 9 bases had no gene match. The CDR3: CASSFTRLAYHEQYF. Here the CDR3 DNA reads TGTGCCAGCAGCTTTACTAGACTAGCGTATCACGAGCAGTACTTC.

The chain is built from TRBV29-1 and TRBJ1-5, with D possibly TRBD1 on 5 matching bases. This CDR3 region has 13 residues. Germline CDR1 reads SQVTM; CDR2 reads ANQGSEA. V was trimmed by 7 bases and J by 3 bases, leaving 13 bases between them. CDR3 sequence reads: CSAGTGDNQPQHF. The CDR3 DNA follows: TGCAGCGCCGGGACGGGAGACAATCAGCCCCAGCATTTT.

This clone was observed once. This chain connects TRBV30 to TRBJ2-7; 7 bases match TRBD2. Germline values: CDR1 GTSNPN, CDR2 SVGIG (reference sequence). After removal of 1 base from V and 0 bases from J, the junction contained 3 bases not matched to a gene. The CDR3 is made up of 14 amino acids. CDR3 DNA sequence: TGTGCCTGGAGTGGACTAGCTAGCTCCTACGAGCAGTACTTC. It is translated as CAWSGLASSYEQYF.

The chain is built from TRBV11-3 and TRBJ1-2; 7 positions agree with TRBD1. After removal of 1 base from V and 0 bases from J, the junction contained 2 bases not matched to a gene. Germline CDR1 and CDR2: SGHNT and YENEEA. CDR3 length equals 15 residues. The CDR3: CASSLVGQTNYGYTF. The CDR3 DNA reads TGTGCCAGCAGCTTAGTGGGACAGACTAACTATGGCTACACCTTC.

CDR3 in amino acids: CASSEWQNTEAFF. Here the CDR3 DNA reads TGTGCCAGCAGTGAGTGGCAGAACACTGAAGCTTTCTTT. J is TRBJ1-1 and V is TRBV2, with D unclear. V gave up 3 bases and J gave up 1 base, with 6 bases separating them. Germline V gene data show CDR1 as SNHLY and CDR2 as FYNNEI. The CDR3 totals 13 residues.

This sequence joins TRBV29-1 and TRBJ2-5, with D possibly TRBD2 on 5 matching bases. Trimming took 4 bases from V and 5 from J, leaving 14 bases between them. This CDR3 is 13 amino acids long. CDR1 is SQVTM and CDR2 is ANQGSEA in the germline V gene. CDR3 DNA sequence: TGCAGCGTTGTCTCGATGGAGGAGGAGACCCAGTACTTC. Protein: CSVVSMEEETQYF.